This T cell receptor beta chain was captured in a study of T-cell reconstitution after alpha-beta-depleted transplantation in children (dated by TCRdb to about 2016). With respect to the entire study: Using TCR repertoire profiling, the study followed T-cell immune reconstitution in a quantitative way in children after TCRalphabeta/CD19-depleted allogeneic hematopoietic cell transplantation.

The library came from PCR. This sample was sequenced with an Illumina HiSeq 2500. TCR library preparation used molecular barcoding, with unique molecular identifiers applied to normalize quantification of the TCRbeta repertoire. TCRdb reworked the public reads: Q25 trimming with fastp, MiXCR clone assembly, productive beta chains retained. Merged by CDR3 protein, the rows form single entries marked with the most common genes and DNA. Counted in this sample were some 500,000 distinct CDR3 sequences; about 17% of them appeared once. About 3.1% of the sample is held by the ten biggest clonotypes. Counted from cysteine to phenylalanine, this CDR3 has 16 amino acids. Kept here is only the CDR3 DNA, which spans 48 bases and is read in frame from base 1. Trimming takes 0 bases from V and 2 bases from J, and the germline ends sit 14 bases apart. From the germline V gene, CDR1 is SGHDN and CDR2 is FVKESK. Worth noting for this clonotype: Its antigen is unknown. No base quality information exists; no much larger clone differs at one position.

This receptor was taken from a human donor who donated a stem cell graft to a child with acute lymphoblastic leukemia. The source was PBMCs from the stem cell graft donor, collected from the stem cell graft. Recombination connected TRBV14 to TRBJ2-7, with the D gene not clear enough to name. The DNA reads TGTGCCAGCAGCCAAGAGGGGTGGGTCAGAACCTACGAGCAGTACTTC. Translated, this is CASSQEGWVRTYEQYF. When the CDR3 is completed using the reference TRBV14 and TRBJ2-7 genes on either side, the full variable domain is EAGVTQFPSHSVIEKGQTVTLRCDPISGHDNLYWYRRVMGKEIKFLLHFVKESKQDESGMPNNRFLAERTGGTYSTLKVQPAELEDSGVYFCASSQEGWVRTYEQYFGPGTRLTVT.